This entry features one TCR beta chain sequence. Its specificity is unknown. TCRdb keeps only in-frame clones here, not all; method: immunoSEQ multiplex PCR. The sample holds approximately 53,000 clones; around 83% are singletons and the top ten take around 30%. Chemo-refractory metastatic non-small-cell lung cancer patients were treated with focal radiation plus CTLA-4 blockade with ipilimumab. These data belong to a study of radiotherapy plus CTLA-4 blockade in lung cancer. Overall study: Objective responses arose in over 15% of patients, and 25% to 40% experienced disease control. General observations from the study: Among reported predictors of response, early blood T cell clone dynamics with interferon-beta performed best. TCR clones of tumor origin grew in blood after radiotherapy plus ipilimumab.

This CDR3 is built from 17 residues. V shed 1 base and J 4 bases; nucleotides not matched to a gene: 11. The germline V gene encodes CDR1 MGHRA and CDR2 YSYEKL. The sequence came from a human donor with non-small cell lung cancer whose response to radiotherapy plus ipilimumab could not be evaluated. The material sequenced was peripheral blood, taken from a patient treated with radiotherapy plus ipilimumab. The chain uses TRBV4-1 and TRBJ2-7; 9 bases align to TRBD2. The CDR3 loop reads CASSQVLSGSYGYEQYF. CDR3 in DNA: TGCGCCAGCAGCCAAGTTCTTAGCGGGAGTTACGGGTACGAGCAGTACTTC.